This record looks at one T cell receptor beta chain sequence and its context. This sample is part of a study of blood T cells in healthy people across ages. Alongside a J-beta primer mix, a sample-barcoded 5' primer served in a second PCR lasting about 6 to 11 cycles. Each CDR3 protein gets one entry after TCRdb re-called the 5' RACE reads with MiXCR. Seen here are 1,300,000 or so distinct CDR3 sequences, roughly 60% observed once, and the top ten hold 6.5% to 8%. CDR1 MNHNY and CDR2 SVGAGI come from the germline V gene (reference sequence). The CDR3 extends over 16 amino acids. This clonotype originated in a man aged 18 to 30 in good health. This chain joins TRBV6-6 and TRBJ2-5; D is possibly TRBD2 (6 bases). Matching the DNA end better, TRBJ2-7 makes the J call doubtful. Sequenced material: blood. As DNA, the CDR3 is TGTGCCAGCAGCTCCCCTCCGACGCGGGATAGGTACGAGCAGTACTTC. Translating it yields CASSSPPTRDRYEQYF.